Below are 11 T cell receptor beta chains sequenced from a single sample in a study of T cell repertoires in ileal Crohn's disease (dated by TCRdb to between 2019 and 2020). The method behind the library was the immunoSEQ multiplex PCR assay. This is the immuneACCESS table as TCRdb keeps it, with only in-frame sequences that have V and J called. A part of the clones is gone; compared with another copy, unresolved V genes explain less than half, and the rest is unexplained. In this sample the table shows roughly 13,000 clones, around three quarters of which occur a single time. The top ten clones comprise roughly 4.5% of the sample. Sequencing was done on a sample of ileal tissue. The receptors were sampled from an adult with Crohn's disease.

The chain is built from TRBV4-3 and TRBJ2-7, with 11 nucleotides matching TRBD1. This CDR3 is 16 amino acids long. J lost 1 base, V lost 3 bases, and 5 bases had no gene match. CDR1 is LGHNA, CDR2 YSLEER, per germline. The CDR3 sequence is CASSQEDRGLSYEQYF. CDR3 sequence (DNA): TGCGCCAGCAGCCAGGAGGACAGGGGGCTTTCCTACGAGCAGTACTTC.

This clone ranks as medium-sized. The CDR3 protein is CAWSQDRSNQPQHF. CDR3 sequence (DNA): TGTGCCTGGAGTCAAGACAGGAGCAATCAGCCCCAGCATTTT. The chain recombines TRBV30 with TRBJ1-5, with a possible D match to TRBD1 (6 bases). The CDR3 sequence is 14 residues long. V dropped 2 bases and J dropped 1 base, with 9 bases sitting between them. The germline V gene encodes CDR1 GTSNPN and CDR2 SVGIG (reference sequence). Full variable domain (missing parts from reference TRBV30 and TRBJ1-5): SQTIHQWPATLVQPVGSPLSLECTVEGTSNPNLYWYRQAAGRGLQLLFYSVGIGQISSEVPQNLSASRPQDRQFILSSKKLLLSDSGFYLCAWSQDRSNQPQHFGDGTRLSIL.

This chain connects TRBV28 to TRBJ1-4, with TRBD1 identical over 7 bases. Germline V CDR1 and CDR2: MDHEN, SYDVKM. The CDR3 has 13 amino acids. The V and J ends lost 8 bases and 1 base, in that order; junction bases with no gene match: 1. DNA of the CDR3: TGTGCCAGCCACAGGGGAACTAATGAAAAACTGTTTTTT. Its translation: CASHRGTNEKLFF.

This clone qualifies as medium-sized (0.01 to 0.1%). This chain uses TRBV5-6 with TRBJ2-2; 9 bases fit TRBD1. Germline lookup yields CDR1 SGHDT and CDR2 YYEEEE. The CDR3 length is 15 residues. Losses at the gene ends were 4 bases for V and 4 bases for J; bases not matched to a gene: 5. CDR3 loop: CASSRQGGGTGELFF. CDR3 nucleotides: TGTGCCAGCAGCAGACAGGGGGGAGGCACCGGGGAGCTGTTTTTT.

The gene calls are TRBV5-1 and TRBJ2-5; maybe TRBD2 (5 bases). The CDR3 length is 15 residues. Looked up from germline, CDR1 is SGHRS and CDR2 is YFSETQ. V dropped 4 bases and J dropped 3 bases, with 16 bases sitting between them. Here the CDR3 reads CASSQTISGEETQYF. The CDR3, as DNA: TGCGCCAGCAGCCAAACAATTTCCGGGGAAGAGACCCAGTACTTC.

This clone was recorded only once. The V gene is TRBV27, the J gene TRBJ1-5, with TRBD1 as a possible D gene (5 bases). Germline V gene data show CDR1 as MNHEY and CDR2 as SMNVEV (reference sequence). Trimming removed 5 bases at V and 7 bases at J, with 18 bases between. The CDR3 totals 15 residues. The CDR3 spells CASSRNWGEEQPQHF. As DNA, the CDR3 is TGTGCCAGCAGTCGAAATTGGGGGGAGGAACAGCCCCAGCATTTT.

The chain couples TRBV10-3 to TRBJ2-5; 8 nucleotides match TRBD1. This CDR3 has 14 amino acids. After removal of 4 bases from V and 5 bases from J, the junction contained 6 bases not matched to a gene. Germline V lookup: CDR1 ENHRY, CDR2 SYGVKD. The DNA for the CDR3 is TGTGCCATCAGTGGGACAGGGTTGAGGGAGACCCAGTACTTC. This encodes CAISGTGLRETQYF.

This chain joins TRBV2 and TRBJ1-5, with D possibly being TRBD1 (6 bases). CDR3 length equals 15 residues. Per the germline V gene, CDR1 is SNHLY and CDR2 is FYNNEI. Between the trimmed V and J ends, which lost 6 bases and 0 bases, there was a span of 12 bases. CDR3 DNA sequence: TGTGCCAGCAGCAGGGAACAGGGTAGCAATCAGCCCCAGCATTTT. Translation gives CASSREQGSNQPQHF.

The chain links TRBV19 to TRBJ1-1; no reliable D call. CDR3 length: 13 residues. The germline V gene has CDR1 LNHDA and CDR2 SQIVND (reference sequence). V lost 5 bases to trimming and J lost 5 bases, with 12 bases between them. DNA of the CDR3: TGTGCCAGTAGTGTCGACCGGGTTACTGAAGCTTTCTTT. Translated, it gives CASSVDRVTEAFF.

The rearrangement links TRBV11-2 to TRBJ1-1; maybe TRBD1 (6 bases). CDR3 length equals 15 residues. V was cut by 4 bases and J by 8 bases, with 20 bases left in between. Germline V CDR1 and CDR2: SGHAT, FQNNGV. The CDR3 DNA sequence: TGTGCCAGCAGCTCTAGCAAACAGGGCGGAAAGGAAGCTTTCTTT. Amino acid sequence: CASSSSKQGGKEAFF.

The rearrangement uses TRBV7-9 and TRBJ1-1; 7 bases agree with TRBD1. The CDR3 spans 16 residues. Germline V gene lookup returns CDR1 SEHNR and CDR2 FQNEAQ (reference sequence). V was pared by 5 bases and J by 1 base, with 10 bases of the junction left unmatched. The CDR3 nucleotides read TGTGCCAGCAGCGCCCAGACAGGGAGAAAGAACACTGAAGCTTTCTTT. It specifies CASSAQTGRKNTEAFF. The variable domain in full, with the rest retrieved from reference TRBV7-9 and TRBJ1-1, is DTGVSQNPRHKITKRGQNVTFRCDPISEHNRLYWYRQTLGQGPEFLTYFQNEAQLEKSRLLSDRFSAERPKGSFSTLEIQRTEQGDSAMYLCASSAQTGRKNTEAFFGQGTRLTVV.